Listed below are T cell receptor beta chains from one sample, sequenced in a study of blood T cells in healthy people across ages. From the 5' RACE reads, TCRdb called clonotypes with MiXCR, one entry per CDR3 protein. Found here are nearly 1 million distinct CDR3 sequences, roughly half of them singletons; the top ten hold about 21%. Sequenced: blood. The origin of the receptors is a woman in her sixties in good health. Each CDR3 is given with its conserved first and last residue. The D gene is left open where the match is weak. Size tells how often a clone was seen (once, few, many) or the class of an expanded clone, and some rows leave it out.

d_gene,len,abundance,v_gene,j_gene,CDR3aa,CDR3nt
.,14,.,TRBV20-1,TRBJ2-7,CSARTPDGSYEQYF,TGCAGTGCTAGAACTCCGGACGGCTCCTACGAGCAGTACTTC
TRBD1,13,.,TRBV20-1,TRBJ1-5,CSAGQGSNQPQHF,TGCAGTGCCGGACAGGGCTCCAATCAGCCCCAGCATTTT
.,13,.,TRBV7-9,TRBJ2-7,CASSLKISGEQYF,TGTGCCAGCAGCTTAAAGATTTCAGGCGAGCAGTACTTC
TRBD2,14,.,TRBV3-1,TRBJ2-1,CASSQGPTSSEQFF,TGTGCCAGCAGCCAAGGGCCGACTAGCAGCGAGCAGTTCTTC
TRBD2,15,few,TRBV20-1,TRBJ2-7,CSARPQREPTYEQYF,TGCAGTGCTAGACCCCAGCGGGAACCTACCTACGAGCAGTACTTC
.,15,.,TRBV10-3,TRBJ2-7,CAISESGGRTYEQYF,TGTGCCATCAGTGAGTCAGGGGGTCGGACCTACGAGCAGTACTTC
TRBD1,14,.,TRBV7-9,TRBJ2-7,CASSFPDRGSEQYF,TGTGCCAGCAGCTTCCCGGACAGGGGGAGCGAGCAGTACTTC
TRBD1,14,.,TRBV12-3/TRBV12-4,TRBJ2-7,CASNPTGTRYEQYF,TGTGCCAGCAACCCGACAGGGACGAGATACGAGCAGTACTTC
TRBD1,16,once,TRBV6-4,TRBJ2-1,CASSDSTGGSSNEQFF,TGTGCCAGCAGTGACTCGACAGGGGGAAGTTCCAATGAGCAGTTCTTC
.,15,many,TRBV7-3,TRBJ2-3,CASSSGAGAADTQYF,TGTGCCAGCAGCTCAGGGGCCGGGGCTGCAGATACGCAGTATTTT
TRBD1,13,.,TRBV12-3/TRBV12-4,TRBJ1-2,CASSSWGQGGYTF,TGTGCCAGCAGTTCGTGGGGACAGGGAGGCTACACCTTC
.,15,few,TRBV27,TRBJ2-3,CASRLGQRSTDTQYF,TGTGCCAGCAGGTTGGGTCAGCGGAGCACAGATACGCAGTATTTT
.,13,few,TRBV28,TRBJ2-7,CASSRQGGHEQYF,TGTGCCAGCAGTCGACAGGGAGGCCACGAGCAGTACTTC
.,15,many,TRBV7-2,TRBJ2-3,CASSFDPARTDTQYF,TGTGCCAGCAGCTTTGATCCGGCCCGCACAGATACGCAGTATTTT
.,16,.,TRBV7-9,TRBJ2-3,CASNPLESGGRDTQYF,TGTGCCAGCAACCCTCTTGAATCCGGAGGGAGGGATACGCAGTATTTT
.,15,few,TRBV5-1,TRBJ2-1,CASSFGAPSYNEQFF,TGCGCCAGCAGCTTCGGAGCGCCCTCCTACAATGAGCAGTTCTTC
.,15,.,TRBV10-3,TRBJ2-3,CAISDRGARADTQYF,TGTGCCATCAGTGATCGGGGGGCGAGGGCAGATACGCAGTATTTT
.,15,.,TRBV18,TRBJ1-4,CASSPGLQTNEKLFF,TGTGCCAGCTCACCGGGGTTGCAGACGAATGAAAAACTGTTTTTT
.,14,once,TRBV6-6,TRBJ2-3,CASSRAEFTDTQYF,TGTGCCAGCTCCCGGGCGGAATTCACAGATACGCAGTATTTT
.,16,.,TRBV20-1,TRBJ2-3,CSASFGAKQAGDTQYF,TGCAGTGCTAGCTTTGGGGCGAAACAAGCCGGAGATACGCAGTATTTT
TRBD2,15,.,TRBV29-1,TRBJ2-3,CSVALGLAGTDTQYF,TGCAGCGTTGCCCTGGGACTAGCGGGAACAGATACGCAGTATTTT
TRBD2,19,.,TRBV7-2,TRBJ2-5,CASSLTSGRLSGTAGTQYF,TGTGCCAGCAGCTTAACTAGCGGGAGGCTTTCGGGGACAGCCGGGACCCAGTACTTC
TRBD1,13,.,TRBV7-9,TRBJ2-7,CASSIKQGPGQYF,TGTGCCAGCAGCATTAAACAGGGGCCGGGGCAGTACTTC
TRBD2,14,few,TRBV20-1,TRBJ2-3,CSATLAGVTDTQYF,TGCAGTGCTACCTTAGCGGGAGTAACAGATACGCAGTATTTT
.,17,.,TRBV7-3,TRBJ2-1,CASSTWGGTSSYNEQFF,TGTGCCAGCAGCACATGGGGGGGGACATCGTCCTACAATGAGCAGTTCTTC
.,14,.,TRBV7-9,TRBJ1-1,CASIAAGVNTEAFF,TGTGCCTCCATAGCGGCAGGCGTAAACACTGAAGCTTTCTTT
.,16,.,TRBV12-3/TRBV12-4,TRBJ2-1,CASSTTTDAVYNEQFF,TGTGCCAGCAGTACTACGACCGACGCCGTTTACAATGAGCAGTTCTTC